This T cell receptor beta chain derives from a study of blood T cells in healthy people across ages. Study outcomes and limitations: The study found more naive CD4+ cells and higher diversity in long-lived than aged donors. One million T cells yielded diversity estimates that were considered underestimates. With donor CMV status unknown, expanded clonotype changes were possibly confounded.

Notes on this clonotype: As yet, its antigen is unknown.

Together with a sample-barcoded 5' primer, a J-beta primer mix was included in a second PCR lasting 7 to 11 cycles. TCRdb called the 5' RACE reads again in MiXCR, with one record for every CDR3 protein. The profile shows 600,000 to 650,000 distinct CDR3 sequences, under 70% of them singletons. Germline assignment: CDR1 SEHNR and CDR2 FQNEAQ (reference sequence). The CDR3 covers 16 residues. Trimming took off 4 bases at V and 7 bases at J, with 19 bases between the two ends. The origin of this receptor is a man aged 55 to 70 in good health. This rearrangement joins TRBV7-9 to TRBJ1-4, with a tentative D call TRBD1 (5 bases). Sequencing input: blood. CDR3 residues: CASSWAGQGWGEKLFF. CDR3 bases: TGTGCCAGCAGCTGGGCAGGGCAGGGTTGGGGTGAAAAACTGTTTTTT. Filled out from reference TRBV7-9 and TRBJ1-4, the complete variable domain reads DTGVSQNPRHKITKRGQNVTFRCDPISEHNRLYWYRQTLGQGPEFLTYFQNEAQLEKSRLLSDRFSAERPKGSFSTLEIQRTEQGDSAMYLCASSWAGQGWGEKLFFGSGTQLSVL.